This T cell receptor (beta chain) was identified during a study of T-cell reconstitution after alpha-beta-depleted transplantation in children. CDR3 length equals 15 residues. CDR1 is MNHEY, CDR2 SVGAGI, per germline. Trimming took 0 bases from V and 6 from J, leaving 13 bases between them. This clonotype was found many times. Unique molecular identifiers were incorporated when the TCRbeta library was constructed. TCRdb called the PCR reads again in MiXCR, with one record for every CDR3 protein. The table records about 540,000 distinct CDR3 sequences, approximately 20% of them present only once. The chain has TRBV6-5 and TRBJ2-3; D is uncertain. Sequenced material: PBMCs from the stem cell graft donor, taken from the stem cell graft. This receptor was identified in a human donor who donated a stem cell graft to a child with acute lymphoblastic leukemia. The CDR3 protein is CASSYSGNLGDTQYF. CDR3 sequence (DNA): TGTGCCAGCAGTTACTCGGGGAACCTTGGGGATACGCAGTATTTT.